The sequence of this T cell receptor (beta chain) was determined in a study of blood T cell repertoires in COVID-19. For the study at large: Samples taken during acute and convalescent COVID-19 were collected in the United States, Italy and Spain. In each case, the material was cDNA or gDNA derived from T cells, B-cell-depleted T cells, or PBMCs.

This clone was counted once. Study processing details: The authors estimated nucleated cell counts from reference gene primer amplification. Assay: immunoSEQ multiplex PCR; the TCRdb copy retains only in-frame clones and omits some. V and J calls and clone size are copied from that table; D and trimming were computed from the DNA. The sample has a few hundred thousand clones, 80% to 90% seen once. This clonotype was sampled from a woman in her forties or fifties with acute or convalescent COVID-19. The sequencing sample was made of peripheral blood.

The CDR3 DNA reads as TGTGCCAGCAGAGGACAGGTTGGACCTTATGGCTACACCTTC. Amino acid sequence: CASRGQVGPYGYTF. The chain has TRBV6-4 and TRBJ1-2; 7 bases fit TRBD1. The CDR3 spans 14 residues. V lost 6 bases, J lost 5 bases, and 9 bases stayed unmatched. Germline CDR1 and CDR2: MRHNA and SNTAGT.